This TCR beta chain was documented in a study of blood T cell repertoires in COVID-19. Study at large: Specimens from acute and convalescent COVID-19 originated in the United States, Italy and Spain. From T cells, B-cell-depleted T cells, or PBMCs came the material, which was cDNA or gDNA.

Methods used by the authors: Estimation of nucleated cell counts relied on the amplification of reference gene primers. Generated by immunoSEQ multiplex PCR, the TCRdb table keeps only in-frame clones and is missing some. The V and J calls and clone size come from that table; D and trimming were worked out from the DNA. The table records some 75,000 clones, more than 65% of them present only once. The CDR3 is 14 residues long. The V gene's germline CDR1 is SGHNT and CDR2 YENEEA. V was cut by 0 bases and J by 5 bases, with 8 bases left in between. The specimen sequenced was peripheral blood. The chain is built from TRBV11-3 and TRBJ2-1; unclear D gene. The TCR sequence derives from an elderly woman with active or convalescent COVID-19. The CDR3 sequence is CASSLDYQDNEQFF. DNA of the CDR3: TGTGCCAGCAGCTTAGATTACCAGGACAATGAGCAGTTCTTC.